This T cell receptor (beta chain) was obtained from a study of Ad26.COV2.S vaccination and SARS-CoV-2 variants. J was trimmed by 5 bases and V by 0 bases; bases with no gene match: 9. Germline CDR1 is SGDLS and CDR2 is YYNGEE. The CDR3 totals 16 residues. The treatment here: 19 received Ad26.COV2.S at low or high dose, single or two shots; about 5 received placebo; per-sample allocation not given. Following the first vaccine or placebo injection, samples were taken on day 63. The repertoire was sequenced with immunoSEQ multiplex PCR; TCRdb's copy has only in-frame clones and lacks some. The table lists about 470,000 clones, 90% of them singletons.

The sequencing here drew on peripheral blood, taken in a trial of Ad26.COV2.S vaccine versus placebo. This receptor was taken from a person between 18 and 65 years old who received the Ad26.COV2.S COVID-19 vaccine or a placebo. The chain couples TRBV9 to TRBJ2-5; 8 bases line up with TRBD1. CDR3 nucleotide sequence: TGTGCCAGCAGCGTAGCTACAGGGCAGGGGGCCGAGACCCAGTACTTC. Translation: CASSVATGQGAETQYF.